A single sample gave rise to the 29 T cell receptor beta chains below, sequenced in a study of T cells in Graves' hyperthyroidism and ophthalmopathy. RNA transcripts were the template for amplifying TCR beta CDR3 regions. The TCR CDR3 was amplified in a first-round RT-PCR using the HTBI primer set. TCRdb independently ran MiXCR on the multiplex PCR reads; one entry per CDR3 protein. The repertoire consists of some 690,000 distinct CDR3 sequences, with roughly 17% occurring once and the leading ten covering around 15%. Source material: blood. The receptors here all came from a man aged 45-65 years with Graves' hyperthyroidism.

This clonotype has just a few counts. V gene TRBV28 combines with J gene TRBJ2-5, with TRBD1 as a possible D gene (7 bases). From germline, CDR1 is MDHEN and CDR2 SYDVKM. V lost 3 bases, J lost 2 bases, and 13 bases lay in between. The CDR3 extends over 15 amino acids. The CDR3 bases are TGTGCCAGCAGTTTCGGGCAGGGGGGACAAGAGACCCAGTACTTC. Encoded protein: CASSFGQGGQETQYF.

This clonotype was counted ten times or more. The V gene is TRBV28, the J gene TRBJ2-1; possibly TRBD2 for D (6 bases). V lost 3 bases and J 0 bases, leaving 9 bases between the germline ends. The CDR3 has 15 amino acids. The germline gives CDR1 MDHEN, CDR2 SYDVKM. The CDR3: CASSFQGLSYNEQFF. CDR3 bases: TGTGCCAGCAGTTTTCAGGGACTCTCCTACAATGAGCAGTTCTTC.

This clonotype was picked up many times. The genes are TRBV7-2 and TRBJ2-3; 12 nucleotides agree with TRBD2. The CDR3 length is 15 residues. V was clipped by 5 bases and J by 4 bases; unmatched bases: 4. Looked up from germline, CDR1 is SGHTA and CDR2 is FQGNSA. The CDR3, as DNA: TGTGCCAGCAGCACTGGACTAGCGGGACCAGATACGCAGTATTTT. It codes for CASSTGLAGPDTQYF.

This clonotype was recorded many times. The V call is TRBV7-2, the J call TRBJ2-7; 10 nucleotides agree with TRBD1. CDR1 and CDR2 (germline): SGHTA, FQGNSA. V dropped 1 base and J dropped 2; count of bases not matched to a gene: 8. The CDR3 is 17 residues long. CDR3 in amino acids: CASSLVSWGTGAYEQYF. In DNA form, the CDR3 reads TGTGCCAGCAGCTTAGTATCGTGGGGGACAGGGGCCTACGAGCAGTACTTC.

The chain joins TRBV9 to TRBJ2-2, with D perhaps matching TRBD1 or TRBD2 (5 bases each). Germline assignment: CDR1 SGDLS and CDR2 YYNGEE. This CDR3 contains 15 residues. Trimming removed 4 bases at V and 6 bases at J, with 16 bases between. The CDR3 coding sequence is TGTGCCAGCAGCAAAGGGGTTCTGGGAGCCGGGGAGCTGTTTTTT. Protein sequence: CASSKGVLGAGELFF. The full variable domain, completed using reference TRBV9 and TRBJ2-2, is DSGVTQTPKHLITATGQRVTLRCSPRSGDLSVYWYQQSLDQGLQFLIQYYNGEERAKGNILERFSAQQFPDLHSELNLSSLELGDSALYFCASSKGVLGAGELFFGEGSRLTVL.

This clonotype was detected a few times. V usage is TRBV30 and J usage is TRBJ2-7; D gene unclear. The CDR3 spans 15 residues. Looked up from germline, CDR1 is GTSNPN and CDR2 is SVGIG (reference sequence). V gave up 1 base and J gave up 4 bases, with 17 bases separating them. CDR3 region: CAWSARWADGYEQYF. CDR3 bases: TGTGCCTGGAGTGCCCGATGGGCGGATGGATACGAGCAGTACTTC. Looking up the rest from reference TRBV30 and TRBJ2-7 gives the full variable domain: SQTIHQWPATLVQPVGSPLSLECTVEGTSNPNLYWYRQAAGRGLQLLFYSVGIGQISSEVPQNLSASRPQDRQFILSSKKLLLSDSGFYLCAWSARWADGYEQYFGPGTRLTVT.

This clonotype was counted a few times. This chain uses TRBV6-2 or TRBV6-3 with TRBJ1-1; the D gene is possibly TRBD1 (6 bases). The V gene lost 2 bases and the J gene lost 11 bases, with 18 bases spanning the gap. Germline loops: CDR1 MNHEY, CDR2 SVGEGT. The CDR3 has 14 amino acids. DNA of the CDR3: TGTGCCAGCAGTTACGGGGACACCCAAAAGCACGCTTTCTTT. The encoded protein is CASSYGDTQKHAFF.

CDR3 region: CASSSKGANTEAFF. The CDR3 DNA reads as TGTGCCAGCAGCTCAAAGGGGGCGAACACTGAAGCTTTCTTT. The chain is built from TRBV7-9 and TRBJ1-1; TRBD1 aligns across 7 bases. The CDR3 runs to 14 residues. Germline V gene data show CDR1 as SEHNR and CDR2 as FQNEAQ (reference sequence). With 4 bases clipped from V and 1 base from J, the junction kept 3 bases outside the gene matches.

The V gene is TRBV19, the J gene TRBJ2-7; 7 bases map to TRBD2. V was pared by 1 base and J by 4 bases, with 10 bases of the junction left unmatched. Germline V gives CDR1 LNHDA, CDR2 SQIVND (reference sequence). The CDR3 totals 16 residues. The DNA of the CDR3 is TGTGCCAGTAGTATAGCCCGATCTAGCGGAAGTTACGAGCAGTACTTC. It encodes CASSIARSSGSYEQYF. The full variable domain, rest sourced from reference TRBV19 and TRBJ2-7, is DGGITQSPKYLFRKEGQNVTLSCEQNLNHDAMYWYRQDPGQGLRLIYYSQIVNDFQKGDIAEGYSVSREKKESFPLTVTSAQKNPTAFYLCASSIARSSGSYEQYFGPGTRLTVT.

There are many counts of this clonotype. The chain is built from TRBV28 and TRBJ1-1, with 8 nucleotides matching TRBD1. The germline gives CDR1 MDHEN, CDR2 SYDVKM. The CDR3 extends over 13 amino acids. With V trimmed by 3 bases and J by 5 bases, 2 bases remained unmatched. The CDR3 sequence: CASSLQGATEAFF. The CDR3 coding sequence is TGTGCCAGCAGTTTGCAGGGGGCAACTGAAGCTTTCTTT.

This chain uses TRBV7-9 with TRBJ2-7; 10 positions agree with TRBD2. CDR1 SEHNR and CDR2 FQNEAQ come from the germline V gene (reference sequence). The CDR3 extends over 15 amino acids. V trimming: 1 base; J trimming: 3 bases; junction bases outside the gene matches: 3. CDR3 coding DNA: TGTGCCAGCAGCTTAGGAGTAGCGGGGGGCTACGAGCAGTACTTC. This translates into CASSLGVAGGYEQYF.

This clonotype was recorded many times. The gene calls are TRBV7-2 and TRBJ2-4; D gene unclear. Germline V lookup: CDR1 SGHTA, CDR2 FQGNSA. The V gene lost 2 bases and the J gene lost 7 bases, with 3 bases spanning the gap. The CDR3 has 11 amino acids. CDR3 in amino acids: CASSLMNIQYF. DNA for the CDR3: TGTGCCAGCAGCTTAATGAACATTCAGTACTTC.

This clonotype was found a few times. This chain joins TRBV19 and TRBJ2-7; TRBD1 aligns across 8 bases. CDR1 LNHDA and CDR2 SQIVND come from the germline V gene (reference sequence). Trimming at V came to 0 bases and at J to 3 bases, leaving 7 bases not matched to a gene. The CDR3 is 16 residues long. In DNA, the CDR3 is TGTGCCAGTAGTATAGATCCCAGGACAGGGAACTACGAGCAGTACTTC. Residues: CASSIDPRTGNYEQYF.

This clonotype showed up many times. The chain is built from TRBV27 and TRBJ2-7; D is possibly TRBD1 or TRBD2 (5 bases each). V dropped 4 bases and J dropped 2 bases, with 15 bases sitting between them. This CDR3 region has 15 residues. Germline lookup yields CDR1 MNHEY and CDR2 SMNVEV (reference sequence). CDR3 in DNA: TGTGCCAGCAGTTCCCCGGGGCCTGGGCCCTACGAGCAGTACTTC. The encoded protein is CASSSPGPGPYEQYF.

The chain has TRBV6-6 and TRBJ2-1; 9 nucleotides line up with TRBD2. Germline CDR1 reads MNHNY; CDR2 reads SVGAGI (reference sequence). The length of the CDR3 is 15 residues. After removal of 1 base from V and 6 bases from J, the junction contained 4 bases not matched to a gene. For the CDR3, the DNA is TGTGCCAGCAGTTACTTCGCGGGAGGGCCCAATGAGCAGTTCTTC. This encodes CASSYFAGGPNEQFF.

The V gene is TRBV28, the J gene TRBJ2-1, with 12 positions matching TRBD1. The trim removed 6 bases at V and 8 bases at J, leaving 11 bases unmatched. The CDR3 extends over 16 amino acids. The germline V gene encodes CDR1 MDHEN and CDR2 SYDVKM. The CDR3 is CASSRGTGGLGDEQFF. The CDR3 nucleotides are TGTGCCAGCAGCCGTGGGACAGGGGGCTTGGGCGATGAGCAGTTCTTC. Drawing the rest from reference TRBV28 and TRBJ2-1, the complete variable domain is DVKVTQSSRYLVKRTGEKVFLECVQDMDHENMFWYRQDPGLGLRLIYFSYDVKMKEKGDIPEGYSVSREKKERFSLILESASTNQTSMYLCASSRGTGGLGDEQFFGPGTRLTVL.

This clonotype was detected a few times. The gene calls are TRBV7-2 and TRBJ1-5; no clear D. V was pared by 5 bases and J by 2 bases, with 16 bases between. Germline values: CDR1 SGHTA, CDR2 FQGNSA. This CDR3 contains 16 residues. CDR3 loop: CASSQRPGPGNQPQHF. The CDR3 DNA reads as TGTGCCAGCAGCCAACGACCCGGGCCAGGCAATCAGCCCCAGCATTTT.

Comment on this clonotype: A read error may be the cause here, since a much bigger clone is one base away. The DNA for the CDR3 is TGTGCCAGCAGCTTACTGGCGGGAGACACCACGGGCAATGAGCAGTACTTC. Translation: CASSLLAGDTTGNEQYF. The genes are TRBV11-2 and TRBJ2-7, with 7 bases lining up with TRBD2. J gave up 7 bases and V 2 bases, and 17 bases lay outside the gene matches. This CDR3 comprises 17 residues. CDR1 is SGHAT, CDR2 FQNNGV, per germline. The variable domain in full, completed from reference TRBV11-2 and TRBJ2-7, reads EAGVAQSPRYKIIEKRQSVAFWCNPISGHATLYWYQQILGQGPKLLIQFQNNGVVDDSQLPKDRFSAERLKGVDSTLKIQPAKLEDSAVYLCASSLLAGDTTGNEQYFGPGTRLTVT.

This clonotype was recorded a few times. The chain uses TRBV28 and TRBJ2-3, with unresolved D. CDR3 length: 11 residues. Germline CDR1 and CDR2: MDHEN and SYDVKM. The germline V and J ends were trimmed by 7 bases and 5 bases, with 7 bases remaining between them. The CDR3, as DNA: TGTGCCAGCACGCTCTTAGATACGCAGTATTTT. The encoded protein is CASTLLDTQYF.

This clonotype was detected ten times or more. The gene calls are TRBV11-3 and TRBJ2-2, with no clear D. CDR3 size: 13 residues. The germline V gene encodes CDR1 SGHNT and CDR2 YENEEA. V shed 3 bases and J shed 9 bases, with 11 bases lying between them. CDR3 sequence (DNA): TGTGCCAGCAGCTTGGCCTTCGGCCGGGAGCTGTTTTTT. Translation gives CASSLAFGRELFF.

This clonotype was detected ten times or more. The chain links TRBV29-1 to TRBJ2-7, with 10 bases identical to TRBD1. V shed 0 bases and J 3 bases; nucleotides not matched to a gene: 2. The V gene's germline CDR1 is SQVTM and CDR2 ANQGSEA. This CDR3 region has 14 residues. The CDR3 nucleotides are TGCAGCGTTGAAGAGGACAGGGGGTTCTACGAGCAGTACTTC. Translated: CSVEEDRGFYEQYF.

This clonotype came up many times. The genes are TRBV28 and TRBJ1-1, with D possibly being TRBD1 (6 bases). Germline CDR1 is MDHEN and CDR2 is SYDVKM. The CDR3 is 16 residues long. V dropped 5 bases and J dropped 1 base, with 17 bases sitting between them. The CDR3 protein is CASSLNLGQTNTEAFF. CDR3 DNA sequence: TGTGCCAGCAGTCTAAATCTTGGACAGACGAACACTGAAGCTTTCTTT. The full variable domain, in which reference TRBV28 and TRBJ1-1 provide the parts outside the CDR3, is DVKVTQSSRYLVKRTGEKVFLECVQDMDHENMFWYRQDPGLGLRLIYFSYDVKMKEKGDIPEGYSVSREKKERFSLILESASTNQTSMYLCASSLNLGQTNTEAFFGQGTRLTVV.

This sequence joins TRBV4-1 and TRBJ2-5, with D perhaps TRBD1 or TRBD2 (5 bases each). Trimming removed 0 bases from V and 2 bases from J, with 10 bases in between. The CDR3 runs to 15 residues. CDR1 is MGHRA and CDR2 is YSYEKL in the germline V gene. DNA of the CDR3: TGCGCCAGCAGCCAAGAAGGATGGGGGCAAGAGACCCAGTACTTC. Protein: CASSQEGWGQETQYF.

The genes are TRBV29-1 and TRBJ2-7; 10 bases match TRBD2. The germline V gene has CDR1 SQVTM and CDR2 ANQGSEA. This CDR3 contains 13 residues. The V segment lost 7 bases and the J segment 3 bases; nucleotides outside the gene matches: 6. The DNA for the CDR3 is TGCAGCGGTAGACTAGCGGGCAGCTACGAGCAGTACTTC. This encodes CSGRLAGSYEQYF.

There are a few counts of this clonotype. This chain connects TRBV19 to TRBJ1-5, with D maybe TRBD1 (5 bases). Trimming shortened V by 3 bases and J by 0 bases, and 12 bases separated the two germline ends. This CDR3 region has 16 residues. Per germline, CDR1 LNHDA and CDR2 SQIVND (reference sequence). CDR3 loop: CASSMGRRYSNQPQHF. The CDR3 nucleotides read TGTGCCAGTAGTATGGGACGCAGGTATAGCAATCAGCCCCAGCATTTT. Based on the CDR3 plus reference TRBV19 and TRBJ1-5, the full variable domain is DGGITQSPKYLFRKEGQNVTLSCEQNLNHDAMYWYRQDPGQGLRLIYYSQIVNDFQKGDIAEGYSVSREKKESFPLTVTSAQKNPTAFYLCASSMGRRYSNQPQHFGDGTRLSIL.

This chain links TRBV3-1 with TRBJ2-1; TRBD2 aligns across 14 bases. The germline V gene has CDR1 LGHDT and CDR2 YNNKEL (reference sequence). V lost 7 bases, J lost 8 bases, and 4 bases stayed unmatched. CDR3 length equals 14 residues. CDR3 amino acids: CASTGTSGSDEQFF. CDR3 bases: TGTGCCAGCACCGGGACTAGCGGGAGCGATGAGCAGTTCTTC.

The genes are TRBV7-9 and TRBJ2-2; 12 nucleotides agree with TRBD2. Germline CDR1 is SEHNR and CDR2 is FQNEAQ (reference sequence). This CDR3 comprises 18 residues. With 5 bases clipped from V and 1 base from J, the junction kept 8 bases outside the gene matches. The chain's CDR3 is CASSLRTSGIGNTGELFF. CDR3 nucleotides: TGTGCCAGCAGCCTTCGGACTAGCGGGATTGGGAACACCGGGGAGCTGTTTTTT.

The V gene is TRBV6-2 or TRBV6-3, the J gene TRBJ2-7; 8 nucleotides match TRBD1. The V gene end was trimmed by 6 bases and the J gene end by 4 bases; junction bases not matched to a gene: 17. The CDR3 loop spans 17 amino acids. Germline values: CDR1 MNHEY, CDR2 SVGEGT. The CDR3 region has the DNA TGTGCCAGCAGCCCCAGCGTCCTCAGGGGGCGTTCTTACGAGCAGTACTTC. Translated: CASSPSVLRGRSYEQYF.

This chain connects TRBV12-5 to TRBJ2-6; 9 positions match TRBD1. CDR1 is LGHNT, CDR2 FRNRAP, per germline. J lost 0 bases, V lost 5 bases, and 5 bases had no gene match. CDR3 length: 17 amino acids. CDR3 protein: CASGPGQGSSGANVLTF. Written as DNA, the CDR3 is TGTGCTAGTGGTCCGGGACAGGGTAGCTCTGGGGCCAACGTCCTGACTTTC. The variable domain in full, completed from reference TRBV12-5 and TRBJ2-6, reads DARVTQTPRHKVTEMGQEVTMRCQPILGHNTVFWYRQTMMQGLELLAYFRNRAPLDDSGMPKDRFSAEMPDATLATLKIQPSEPRDSAVYFCASGPGQGSSGANVLTFGAGSRLTVL.